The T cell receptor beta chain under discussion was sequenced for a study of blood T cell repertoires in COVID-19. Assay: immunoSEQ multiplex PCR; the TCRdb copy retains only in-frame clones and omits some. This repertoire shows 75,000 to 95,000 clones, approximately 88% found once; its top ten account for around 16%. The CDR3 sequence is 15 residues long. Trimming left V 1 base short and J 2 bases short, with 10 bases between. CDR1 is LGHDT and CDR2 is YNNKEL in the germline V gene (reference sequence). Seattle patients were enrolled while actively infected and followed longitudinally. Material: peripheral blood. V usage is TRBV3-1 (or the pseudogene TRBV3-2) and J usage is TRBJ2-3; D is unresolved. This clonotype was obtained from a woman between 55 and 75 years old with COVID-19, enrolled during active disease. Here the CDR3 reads CASSQVNKNTDTQYF. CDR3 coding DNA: TGTGCCAGCAGCCAAGTTAACAAGAACACAGATACGCAGTATTTT.